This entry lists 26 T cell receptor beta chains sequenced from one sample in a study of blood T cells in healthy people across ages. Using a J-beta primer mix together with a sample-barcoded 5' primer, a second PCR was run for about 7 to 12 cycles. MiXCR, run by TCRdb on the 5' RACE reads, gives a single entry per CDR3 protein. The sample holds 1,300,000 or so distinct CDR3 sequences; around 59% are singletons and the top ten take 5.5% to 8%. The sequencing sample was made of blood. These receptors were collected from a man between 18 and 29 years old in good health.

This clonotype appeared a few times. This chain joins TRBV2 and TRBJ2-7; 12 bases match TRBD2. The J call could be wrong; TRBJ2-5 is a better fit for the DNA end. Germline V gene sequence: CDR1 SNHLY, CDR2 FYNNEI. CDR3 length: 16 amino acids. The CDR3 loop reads CASSDLAGGLAETQYF. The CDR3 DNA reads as TGTGCCAGCAGTGACCTAGCGGGGGGGCTGGCAGAGACCCAGTACTTC.

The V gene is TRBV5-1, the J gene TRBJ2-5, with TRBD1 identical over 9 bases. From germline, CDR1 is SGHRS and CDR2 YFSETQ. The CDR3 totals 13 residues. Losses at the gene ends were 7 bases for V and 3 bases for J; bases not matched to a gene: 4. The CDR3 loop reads CASRTGVEETQYF. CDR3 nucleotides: TGCGCCAGCCGGACAGGGGTGGAAGAGACCCAGTACTTC.

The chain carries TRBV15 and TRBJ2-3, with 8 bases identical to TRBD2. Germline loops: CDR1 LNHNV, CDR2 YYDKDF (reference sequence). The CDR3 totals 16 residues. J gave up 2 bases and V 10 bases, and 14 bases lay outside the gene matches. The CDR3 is CASNNQPSGLTDTQYF. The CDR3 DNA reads TGTGCCAGCAACAACCAACCTAGCGGGCTCACAGATACGCAGTATTTT.

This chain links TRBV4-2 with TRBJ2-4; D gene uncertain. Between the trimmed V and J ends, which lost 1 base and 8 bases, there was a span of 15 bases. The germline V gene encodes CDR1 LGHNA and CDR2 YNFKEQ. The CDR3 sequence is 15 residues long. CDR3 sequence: CASSQVGEVGYIQYF. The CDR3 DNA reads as TGTGCCAGCAGCCAAGTAGGAGAGGTCGGGTACATTCAGTACTTC.

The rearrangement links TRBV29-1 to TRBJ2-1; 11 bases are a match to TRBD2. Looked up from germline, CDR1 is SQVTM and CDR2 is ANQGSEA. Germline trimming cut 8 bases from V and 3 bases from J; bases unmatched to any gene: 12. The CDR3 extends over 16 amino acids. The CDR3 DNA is TGCAGCTCTTTCCTTAGCGGGGGGGCTGTCTACAATGAGCAGTTCTTC. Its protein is CSSFLSGGAVYNEQFF.

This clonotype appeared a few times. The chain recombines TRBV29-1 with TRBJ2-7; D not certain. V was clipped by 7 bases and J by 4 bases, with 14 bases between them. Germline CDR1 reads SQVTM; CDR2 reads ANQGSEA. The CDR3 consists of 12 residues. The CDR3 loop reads CSGIFQDYEQYF. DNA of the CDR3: TGCAGCGGTATTTTTCAGGATTACGAGCAGTACTTC.

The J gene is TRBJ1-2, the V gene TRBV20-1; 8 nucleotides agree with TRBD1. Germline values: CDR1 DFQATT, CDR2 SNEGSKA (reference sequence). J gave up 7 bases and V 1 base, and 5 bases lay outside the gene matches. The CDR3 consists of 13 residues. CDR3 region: CSARAQGGLGYTF. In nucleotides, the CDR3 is TGCAGTGCTAGAGCACAGGGGGGTCTTGGCTACACCTTC.

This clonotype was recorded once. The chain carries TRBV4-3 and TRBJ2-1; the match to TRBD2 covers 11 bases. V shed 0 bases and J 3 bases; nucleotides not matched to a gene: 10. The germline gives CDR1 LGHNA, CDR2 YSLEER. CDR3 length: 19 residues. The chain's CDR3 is CASSQDISGGGGVYNEQFF. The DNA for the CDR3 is TGCGCCAGCAGCCAAGATATTAGCGGGGGGGGGGGGGTCTACAATGAGCAGTTCTTC.

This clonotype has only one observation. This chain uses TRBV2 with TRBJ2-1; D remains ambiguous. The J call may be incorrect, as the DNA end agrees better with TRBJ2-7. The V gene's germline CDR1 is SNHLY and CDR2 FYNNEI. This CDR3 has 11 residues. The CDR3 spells CASSEVEEQYF. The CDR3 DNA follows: TGTGCCAGCAGTGAAGTGGAGGAGCAGTACTTC.

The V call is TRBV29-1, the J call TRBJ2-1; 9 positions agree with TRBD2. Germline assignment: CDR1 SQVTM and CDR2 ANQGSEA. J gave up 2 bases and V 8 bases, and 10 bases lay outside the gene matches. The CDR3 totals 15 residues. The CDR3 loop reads CSSRGGVPPYNEQFF. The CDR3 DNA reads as TGCAGCTCCCGCGGGGGGGTCCCGCCCTACAATGAGCAGTTCTTC.

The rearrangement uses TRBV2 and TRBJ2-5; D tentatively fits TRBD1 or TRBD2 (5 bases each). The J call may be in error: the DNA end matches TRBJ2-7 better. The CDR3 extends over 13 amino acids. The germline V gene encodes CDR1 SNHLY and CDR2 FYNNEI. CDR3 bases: TGTGCCAGCATCCGACTCAGGGAGACCGAGCAGTACTTC. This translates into CASIRLRETEQYF.

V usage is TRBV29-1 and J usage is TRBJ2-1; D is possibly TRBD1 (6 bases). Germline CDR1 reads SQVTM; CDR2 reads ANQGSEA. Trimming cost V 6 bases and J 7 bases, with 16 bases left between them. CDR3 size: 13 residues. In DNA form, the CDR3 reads TGCAGCGTAACCGGGACAACTTTTAATGAGCAGTTCTTC. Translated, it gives CSVTGTTFNEQFF.

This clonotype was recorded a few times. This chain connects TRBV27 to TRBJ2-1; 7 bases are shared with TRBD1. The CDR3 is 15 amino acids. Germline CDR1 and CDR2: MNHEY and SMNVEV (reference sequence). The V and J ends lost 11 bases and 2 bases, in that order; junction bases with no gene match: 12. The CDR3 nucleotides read TGTGCCTCCCAGGGGGTAGGTCTCCCCTACAATGAGCAGTTCTTC. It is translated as CASQGVGLPYNEQFF.

The CDR3 DNA follows: TGTGCCAGCAGTTCTCCGGACATGTTAACCCTCGAGCAGTACTTC. Translation gives CASSSPDMLTLEQYF. The V and J genes are TRBV12-3 or TRBV12-4 and TRBJ2-7; possibly TRBD1 for D (5 bases). V was clipped by 4 bases and J by 6 bases, with 19 bases between them. The length of the CDR3 is 15 residues.

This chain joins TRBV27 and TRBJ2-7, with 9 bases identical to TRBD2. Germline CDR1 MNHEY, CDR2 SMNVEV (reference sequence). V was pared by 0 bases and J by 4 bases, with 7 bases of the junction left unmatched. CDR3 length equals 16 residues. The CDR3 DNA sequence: TGTGCCAGCAGTTTATCGAAGACTAGCGGACTGTACGAGCAGTACTTC. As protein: CASSLSKTSGLYEQYF.

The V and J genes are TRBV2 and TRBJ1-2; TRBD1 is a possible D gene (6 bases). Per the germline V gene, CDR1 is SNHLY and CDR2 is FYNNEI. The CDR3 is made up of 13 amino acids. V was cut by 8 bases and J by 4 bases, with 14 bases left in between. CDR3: CASEGGTPYGYTF. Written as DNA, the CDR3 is TGTGCCAGCGAGGGGGGGACCCCCTATGGCTACACCTTC.

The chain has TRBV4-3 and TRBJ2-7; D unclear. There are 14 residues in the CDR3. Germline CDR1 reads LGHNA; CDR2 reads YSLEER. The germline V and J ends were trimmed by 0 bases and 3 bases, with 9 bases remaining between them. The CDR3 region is CASSQDRENYEQYF. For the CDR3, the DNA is TGCGCCAGCAGCCAAGACAGAGAAAACTACGAGCAGTACTTC.

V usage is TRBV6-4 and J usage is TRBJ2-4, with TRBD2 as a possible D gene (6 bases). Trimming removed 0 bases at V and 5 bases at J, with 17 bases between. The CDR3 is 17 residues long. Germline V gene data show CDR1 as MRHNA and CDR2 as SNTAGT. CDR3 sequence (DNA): TGTGCCAGCAGTGACTCAGGACTACCGATGGTGGAAAACATTCAGTACTTC. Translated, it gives CASSDSGLPMVENIQYF.

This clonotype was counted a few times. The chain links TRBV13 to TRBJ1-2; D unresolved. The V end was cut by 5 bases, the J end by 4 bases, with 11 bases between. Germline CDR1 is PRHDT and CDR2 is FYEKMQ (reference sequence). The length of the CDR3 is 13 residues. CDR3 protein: CASSRTQAYGYTF. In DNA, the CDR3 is TGTGCCAGCAGCCGTACCCAGGCCTATGGCTACACCTTC.

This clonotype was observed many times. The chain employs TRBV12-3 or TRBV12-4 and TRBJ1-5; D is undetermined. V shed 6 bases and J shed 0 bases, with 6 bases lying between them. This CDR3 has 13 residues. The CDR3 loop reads CASSLNSNQPQHF. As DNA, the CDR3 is TGTGCCAGCAGCTTAAATAGCAATCAGCCCCAGCATTTT.

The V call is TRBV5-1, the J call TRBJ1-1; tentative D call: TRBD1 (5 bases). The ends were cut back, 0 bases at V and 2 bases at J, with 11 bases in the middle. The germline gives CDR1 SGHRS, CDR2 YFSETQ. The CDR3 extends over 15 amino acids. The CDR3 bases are TGCGCCAGCAGCTTGGGGTTCGGGGCCAACACTGAAGCTTTCTTT. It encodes CASSLGFGANTEAFF.

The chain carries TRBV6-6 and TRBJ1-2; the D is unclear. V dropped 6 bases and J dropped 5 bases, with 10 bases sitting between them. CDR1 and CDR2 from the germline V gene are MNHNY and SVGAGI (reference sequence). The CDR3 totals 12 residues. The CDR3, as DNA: TGTGCCAGCAGGCCAGAACCGTATGGCTACACCTTC. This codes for CASRPEPYGYTF.

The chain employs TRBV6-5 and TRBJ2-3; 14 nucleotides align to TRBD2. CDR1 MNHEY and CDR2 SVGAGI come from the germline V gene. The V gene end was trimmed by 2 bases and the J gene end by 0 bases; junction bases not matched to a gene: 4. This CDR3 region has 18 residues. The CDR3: CASSYVGLAGGSTDTQYF. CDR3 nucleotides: TGTGCCAGCAGTTACGTCGGACTAGCGGGGGGAAGCACAGATACGCAGTATTTT.

The DNA for the CDR3 is TGTGCCAGCAGCTTATCATTCGACTACCACCAAGAGACCCAGTACTTC. Translation gives CASSLSFDYHQETQYF. The chain couples TRBV7-9 to TRBJ2-5; tentative D call: TRBD2 (5 bases). The CDR3 sequence is 16 residues long. Per germline, CDR1 SEHNR and CDR2 FQNEAQ (reference sequence). V was shortened by 2 bases and J by 0 bases, with 13 bases between the two germline ends.

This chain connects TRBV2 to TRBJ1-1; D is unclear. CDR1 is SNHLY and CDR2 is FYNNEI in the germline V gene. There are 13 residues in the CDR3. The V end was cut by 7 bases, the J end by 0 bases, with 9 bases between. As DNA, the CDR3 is TGTGCCAGCACTCTGACAATGAACACTGAAGCTTTCTTT. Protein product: CASTLTMNTEAFF.

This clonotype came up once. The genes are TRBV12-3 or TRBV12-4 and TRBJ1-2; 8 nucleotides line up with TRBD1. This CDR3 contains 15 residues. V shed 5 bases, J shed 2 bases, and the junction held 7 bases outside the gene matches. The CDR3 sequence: CASSQLTGANYGYTF. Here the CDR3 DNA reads TGTGCCAGCAGTCAACTGACAGGGGCGAACTATGGCTACACCTTC.